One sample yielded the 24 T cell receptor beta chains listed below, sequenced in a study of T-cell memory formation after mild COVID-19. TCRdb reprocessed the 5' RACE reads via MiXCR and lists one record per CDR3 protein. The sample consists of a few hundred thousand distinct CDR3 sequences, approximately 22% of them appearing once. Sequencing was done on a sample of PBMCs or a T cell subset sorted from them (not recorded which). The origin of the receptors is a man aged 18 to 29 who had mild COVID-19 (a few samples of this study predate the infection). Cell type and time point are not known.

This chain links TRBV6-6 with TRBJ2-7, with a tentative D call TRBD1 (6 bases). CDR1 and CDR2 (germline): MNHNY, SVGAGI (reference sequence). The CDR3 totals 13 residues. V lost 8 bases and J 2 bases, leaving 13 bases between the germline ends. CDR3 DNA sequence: TGTGCCAGCGCCTTTACAGGGACCTACGAGCAGTACGTC. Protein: CASAFTGTYEQYV.

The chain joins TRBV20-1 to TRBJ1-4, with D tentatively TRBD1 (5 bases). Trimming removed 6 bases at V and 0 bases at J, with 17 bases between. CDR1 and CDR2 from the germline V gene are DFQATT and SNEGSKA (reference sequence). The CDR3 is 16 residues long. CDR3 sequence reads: CSAPRGQGATNEKLFF. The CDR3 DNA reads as TGCAGTGCCCCACGGGGTCAGGGAGCAACTAATGAAAAACTGTTTTTT.

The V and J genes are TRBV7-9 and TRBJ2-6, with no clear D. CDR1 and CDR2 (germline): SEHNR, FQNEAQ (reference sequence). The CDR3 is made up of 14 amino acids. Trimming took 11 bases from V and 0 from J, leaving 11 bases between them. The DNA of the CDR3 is TGTGCCGCACAGCTTCTCTCTGGGGCCAACGTCCTGACTTTC. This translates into CAAQLLSGANVLTF.

CDR3 bases: TGTGCCAGCAGCTTAAGACCCGATGAGCAGTTCTTC. Translation gives CASSLRPDEQFF. The chain uses TRBV7-6 and TRBJ2-1; no reliable D call. Germline V gene data show CDR1 as SGHVS and CDR2 as FNYEAQ. Trimming removed 2 bases from V and 8 bases from J, with 7 bases in between. This CDR3 contains 12 residues. Complete variable domain (other parts from reference TRBV7-6 and TRBJ2-1): GAGVSQSPRYKVTKRGQDVALRCDPISGHVSLYWYRQALGQGPEFLTYFNYEAQQDKSGLPNDRFSAERPEGSISTLTIQRTEQRDSAMYRCASSLRPDEQFFGPGTRLTVL.

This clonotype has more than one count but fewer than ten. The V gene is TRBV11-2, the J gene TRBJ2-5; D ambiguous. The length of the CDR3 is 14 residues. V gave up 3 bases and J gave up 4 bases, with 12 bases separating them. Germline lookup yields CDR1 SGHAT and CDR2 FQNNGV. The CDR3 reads CASSLYTTGETQYF. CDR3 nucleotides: TGTGCCAGCAGCTTGTACACGACCGGAGAGACCCAGTACTTC.

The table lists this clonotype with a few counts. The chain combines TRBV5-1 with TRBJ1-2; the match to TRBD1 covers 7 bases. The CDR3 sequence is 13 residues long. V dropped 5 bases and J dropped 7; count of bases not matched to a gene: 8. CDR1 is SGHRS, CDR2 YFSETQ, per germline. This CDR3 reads CASSLDREGGYTF. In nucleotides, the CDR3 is TGCGCCAGCAGTCTTGACAGGGAGGGTGGCTACACCTTC.

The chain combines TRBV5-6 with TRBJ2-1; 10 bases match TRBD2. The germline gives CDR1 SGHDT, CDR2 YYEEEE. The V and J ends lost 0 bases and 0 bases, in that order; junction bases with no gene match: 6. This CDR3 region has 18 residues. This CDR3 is CASSLGGLAASSYNEQFF. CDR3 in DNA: TGTGCCAGCAGCTTGGGAGGACTAGCGGCGAGCTCCTACAATGAGCAGTTCTTC.

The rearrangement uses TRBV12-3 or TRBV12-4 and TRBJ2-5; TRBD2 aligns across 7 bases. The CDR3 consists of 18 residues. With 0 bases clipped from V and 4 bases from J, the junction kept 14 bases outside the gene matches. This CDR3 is CASSLAQTSLDTTETQYF. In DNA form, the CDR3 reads TGTGCCAGCAGTTTAGCTCAGACTAGCCTAGACACTACAGAGACCCAGTACTTC.

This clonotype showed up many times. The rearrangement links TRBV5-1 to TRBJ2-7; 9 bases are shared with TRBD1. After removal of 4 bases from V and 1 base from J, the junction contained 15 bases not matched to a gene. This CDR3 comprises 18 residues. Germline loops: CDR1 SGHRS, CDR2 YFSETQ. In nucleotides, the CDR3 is TGCGCCAGCAGCCGGATGGCACTCGGAGGGACAGGGTCCTACGAGCAGTACTTC. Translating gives CASSRMALGGTGSYEQYF.

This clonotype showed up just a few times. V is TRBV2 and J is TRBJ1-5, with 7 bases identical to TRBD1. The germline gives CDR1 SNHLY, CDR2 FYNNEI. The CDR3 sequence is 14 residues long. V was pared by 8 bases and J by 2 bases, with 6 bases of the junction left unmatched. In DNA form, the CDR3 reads TGTGCCAGCGTCGGGACAGATCGCAATCAGCCCCAGCATTTT. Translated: CASVGTDRNQPQHF.

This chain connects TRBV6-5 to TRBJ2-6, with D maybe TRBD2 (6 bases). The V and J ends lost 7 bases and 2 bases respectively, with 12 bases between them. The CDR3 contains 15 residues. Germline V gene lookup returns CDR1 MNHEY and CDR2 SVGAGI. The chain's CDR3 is CASTLTGAGANVLTF. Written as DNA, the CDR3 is TGTGCCAGCACCCTAACGGGGGCTGGGGCCAACGTCCTGACTTTC.

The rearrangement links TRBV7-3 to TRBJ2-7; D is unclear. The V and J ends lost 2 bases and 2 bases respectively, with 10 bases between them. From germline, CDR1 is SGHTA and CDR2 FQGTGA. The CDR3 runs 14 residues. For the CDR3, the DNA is TGTGCCAGCAGCTTACAACCAGGCACCTACGAGCAGTACTTC. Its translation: CASSLQPGTYEQYF.

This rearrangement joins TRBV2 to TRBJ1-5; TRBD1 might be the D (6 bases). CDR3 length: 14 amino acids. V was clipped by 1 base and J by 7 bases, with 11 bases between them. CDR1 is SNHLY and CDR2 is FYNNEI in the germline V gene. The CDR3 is CASSEDRAGQPQHF. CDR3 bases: TGTGCCAGCAGTGAAGACAGGGCCGGGCAGCCCCAGCATTTT.

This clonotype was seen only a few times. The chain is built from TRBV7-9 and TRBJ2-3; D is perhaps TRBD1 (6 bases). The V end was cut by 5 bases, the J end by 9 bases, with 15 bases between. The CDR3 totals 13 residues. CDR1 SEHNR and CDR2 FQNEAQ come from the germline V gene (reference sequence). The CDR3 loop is CASSLSAGDTQYF. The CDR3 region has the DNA TGTGCCAGCAGCCTCTCTGCAGGGGACACGCAGTATTTT.

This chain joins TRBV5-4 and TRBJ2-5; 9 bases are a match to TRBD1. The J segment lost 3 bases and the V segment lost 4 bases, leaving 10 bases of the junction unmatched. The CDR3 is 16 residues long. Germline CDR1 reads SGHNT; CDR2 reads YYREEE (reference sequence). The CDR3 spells CASSTGTGWKEETQYF. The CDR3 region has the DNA TGTGCCAGCAGCACGGGGACAGGGTGGAAGGAAGAGACCCAGTACTTC. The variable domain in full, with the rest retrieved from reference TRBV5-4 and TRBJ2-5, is ETGVTQSPTHLIKTRGQQVTLRCSSQSGHNTVSWYQQALGQGPQFIFQYYREEENGRGNFPPRFSGLQFPNYSSELNVNALELDDSALYLCASSTGTGWKEETQYFGPGTRLLVL.

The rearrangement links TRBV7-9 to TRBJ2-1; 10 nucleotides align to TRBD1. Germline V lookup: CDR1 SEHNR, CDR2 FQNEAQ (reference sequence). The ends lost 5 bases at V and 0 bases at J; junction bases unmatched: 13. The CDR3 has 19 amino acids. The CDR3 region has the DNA TGTGCCAGCAGCCCAAATCCGGGACAGGGGTGGAGCTCCTACAATGAGCAGTTCTTC. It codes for CASSPNPGQGWSSYNEQFF.

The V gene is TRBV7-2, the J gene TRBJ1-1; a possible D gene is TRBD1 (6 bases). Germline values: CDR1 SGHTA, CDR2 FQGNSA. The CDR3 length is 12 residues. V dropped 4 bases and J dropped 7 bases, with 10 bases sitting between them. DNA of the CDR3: TGTGCCAGCAGCTCCGGACAGCTTGAAGCTTTCTTT. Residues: CASSSGQLEAFF. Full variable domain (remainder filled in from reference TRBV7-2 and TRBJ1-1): GAGVSQSPSNKVTEKGKDVELRCDPISGHTALYWYRQSLGQGLEFLIYFQGNSAPDKSGLPSDRFSAERTGGSVSTLTIQRTQQEDSAVYLCASSSGQLEAFFGQGTRLTVV.

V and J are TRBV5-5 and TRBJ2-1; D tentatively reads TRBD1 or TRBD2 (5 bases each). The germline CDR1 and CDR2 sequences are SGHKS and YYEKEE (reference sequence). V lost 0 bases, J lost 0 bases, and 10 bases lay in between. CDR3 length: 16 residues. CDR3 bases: TGTGCCAGCAGCTTGGAGGGGACCCACTCCTACAATGAGCAGTTCTTC. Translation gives CASSLEGTHSYNEQFF.

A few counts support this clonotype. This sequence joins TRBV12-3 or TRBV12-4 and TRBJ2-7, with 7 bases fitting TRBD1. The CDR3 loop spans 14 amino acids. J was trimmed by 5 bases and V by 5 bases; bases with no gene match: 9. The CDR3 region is CASSRQGIFHEQYF. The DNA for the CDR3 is TGTGCCAGCAGTAGACAGGGTATCTTTCACGAGCAGTACTTC.

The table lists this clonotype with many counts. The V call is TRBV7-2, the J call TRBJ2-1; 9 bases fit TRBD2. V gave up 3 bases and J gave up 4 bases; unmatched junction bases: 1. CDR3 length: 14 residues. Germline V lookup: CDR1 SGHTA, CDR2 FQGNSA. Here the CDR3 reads CASSFLAGYNEQFF. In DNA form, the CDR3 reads TGTGCCAGCAGCTTCCTAGCGGGGTACAATGAGCAGTTCTTC.

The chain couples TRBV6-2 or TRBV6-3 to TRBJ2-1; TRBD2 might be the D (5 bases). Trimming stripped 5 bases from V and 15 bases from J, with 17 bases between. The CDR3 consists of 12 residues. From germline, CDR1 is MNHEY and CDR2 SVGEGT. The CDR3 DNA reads TGTGCCAGCAGTCCGAGGGAGAGGGCTCCGTTCTTC. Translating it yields CASSPRERAPFF.

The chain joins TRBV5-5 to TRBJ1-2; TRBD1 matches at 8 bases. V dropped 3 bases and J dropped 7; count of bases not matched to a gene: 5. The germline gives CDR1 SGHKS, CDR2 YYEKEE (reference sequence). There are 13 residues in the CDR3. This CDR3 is CASSSQGAGGYTF. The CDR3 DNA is TGTGCCAGCAGCTCTCAGGGGGCTGGTGGCTACACCTTC.

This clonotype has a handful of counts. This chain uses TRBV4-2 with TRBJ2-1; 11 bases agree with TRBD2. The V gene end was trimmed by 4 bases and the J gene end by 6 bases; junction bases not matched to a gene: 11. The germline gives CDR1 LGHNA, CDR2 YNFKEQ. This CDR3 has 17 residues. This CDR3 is CASSPTPALAGGNEQFF. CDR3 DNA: TGTGCCAGCAGCCCTACTCCGGCGCTAGCGGGGGGCAATGAGCAGTTCTTC.

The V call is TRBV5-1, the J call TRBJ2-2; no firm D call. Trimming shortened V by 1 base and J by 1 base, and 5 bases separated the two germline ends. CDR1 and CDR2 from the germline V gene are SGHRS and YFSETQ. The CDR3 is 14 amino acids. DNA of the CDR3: TGCGCCAGCAGCTTGTACAGGAACACCGGGGAGCTGTTTTTT. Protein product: CASSLYRNTGELFF. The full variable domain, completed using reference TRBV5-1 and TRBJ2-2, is KAGVTQTPRYLIKTRGQQVTLSCSPISGHRSVSWYQQTPGQGLQFLFEYFSETQRNKGNFPGRFSGRQFSNSRSEMNVSTLELGDSALYLCASSLYRNTGELFFGEGSRLTVL.